Listed below are T cell receptor beta chains from one sample, sequenced in a study of T-cell memory formation after mild COVID-19. In TCRdb, the 5' RACE reads were re-called with MiXCR into one record per CDR3 protein. The sample lists approximately 450,000 distinct CDR3 sequences, 15% to 20% occurring once. What was sequenced was PBMCs or a T cell subset sorted from them (not recorded which). Receptors originate from an adult woman who had mild COVID-19 (a few samples of this study predate the infection). Cell type and time point are not known. Both conserved end residues are part of each CDR3. D genes are given only for firm matches. Clone size is stated in some rows and not others, as once, few, many or a class when expanded.

few . TRBJ1-1 15 TRBV30 TGTGCCTGGGGGGGTTCCAGCGCCATGAACACTGAAGCTTTCTTT CAWGGSSAMNTEAFF
many . TRBJ2-3 13 TRBV7-2 TGTGCCAGCAGCCGGGGAACCACAGATACGCAGTATTTT CASSRGTTDTQYF
. TRBD2 TRBJ2-1 15 TRBV7-3 TGTGCCAGCAGCATCAGCGGGAGCGAGTACAATGAGCAGTTCTTC CASSISGSEYNEQFF
few TRBD1 TRBJ1-2 15 TRBV4-1 TGCGCCAGCAGCCCCAGTGGACAGGAGGGGTATGGCTACACCTTC CASSPSGQEGYGYTF
few TRBD1 TRBJ1-1 14 TRBV27 TGTGCCAGCAGTTACAGGGGTTTGAACACTGAAGCTTTCTTT CASSYRGLNTEAFF
few . TRBJ2-7 16 TRBV5-1 TGCGCCAGCAGCTTGGGGACATCCGGCTTTACCTACGAGCAGTACTTC CASSLGTSGFTYEQYF
. . TRBJ2-2 17 TRBV12-3/TRBV12-4 TGTGCCAGCAGTTTAGCGGTCTCATTGGGGGGCACCGGGGAGCTGTTTTTT CASSLAVSLGGTGELFF
few . TRBJ2-1 13 TRBV2 TGTGCCAGCAGTTTCCAGCAGGGTGGTGAGCAGTTCTTC CASSFQQGGEQFF
. . TRBJ2-7 14 TRBV6-1 TGTGCCAGCAGTGAAGTGGCCAGGGGCCACGAGCAGTACTTC CASSEVARGHEQYF
. . TRBJ1-5 15 TRBV5-6 TGTGCCAGCAGCTTATCTCGGGAGAGCAATCAGCCCCAGCATTTT CASSLSRESNQPQHF
few TRBD1 TRBJ1-1 14 TRBV19 TGTGCCAGTAGTATGGAAGGGACAGGGCTTGAAGCTTTCTTT CASSMEGTGLEAFF
. . TRBJ1-1 12 TRBV3-1 TGTGCCAGCAGCCAAGAAGGTTACGCAGCTTTCTTT CASSQEGYAAFF
few . TRBJ1-2 14 TRBV6-5 TGTGCCAGCAGTTACTCGAATTCCGGGATAGGCTACACCTTC CASSYSNSGIGYTF
. TRBD2 TRBJ2-3 15 TRBV18 TGTGCCAGCTCACCAAGCGGGAGTGGTTCAGATACGCAGTATTTT CASSPSGSGSDTQYF
. TRBD2 TRBJ2-5 15 TRBV14 TGTGCCAGCAGCGCTAGCGGGGGCCGGTTTGAGACCCAGTACTTC CASSASGGRFETQYF
few TRBD2 TRBJ2-1 15 TRBV4-1 TGCGCCAGCAGTCCCCTCGGGGGGATTGACAATGAGCAGTTCTTC CASSPLGGIDNEQFF